This passage covers 20 T cell receptor beta chains from one sample sequenced in a study of vaccination and CD4 T cells after COVID-19. No cognate antigen is known for these TCRs. Treatment of the sample: roughly 10-day PBMC culture with coronavirus spike peptide pools or control peptides (ViraFEST assay). Sequenced with the Oncomine TCR Beta short-read assay was DNA taken from cultured CD4+ T cells. Each CDR3 protein gets one entry after TCRdb re-called the PCR reads with MiXCR. Here the sample spans about 20,000 distinct CDR3 sequences, 80% being singletons. Sequencing used CD4+ T cells from blood, cultured in vitro, obtained after SARS-CoV-2 vaccination. Receptor source: a human donor who received a COVID-19 vaccine.

The chain joins TRBV7-9 to TRBJ1-1; TRBD1 aligns across 8 bases. J was trimmed by 5 bases and V by 5 bases; bases with no gene match: 13. Per germline, CDR1 SEHNR and CDR2 FQNEAQ (reference sequence). There are 16 residues in the CDR3. The CDR3 is CASSLIEHRGNTEAFF. The CDR3 DNA sequence: TGTGCCAGCAGCCTAATAGAGCACAGGGGGAATACTGAAGCTTTCTTT.

The gene calls are TRBV19 and TRBJ1-2; D remains unclear. The length of the CDR3 is 13 residues. Trimming left V 7 bases short and J 2 bases short, with 11 bases between. CDR1 LNHDA and CDR2 SQIVND come from the germline V gene (reference sequence). The CDR3 region is CASMVSGNYGYTF. DNA of the CDR3: TGTGCCAGTATGGTATCAGGCAACTATGGCTACACCTTC.

The chain recombines TRBV30 with TRBJ2-5; 8 bases are shared with TRBD1. In germline, CDR1 is GTSNPN, CDR2 SVGIG (reference sequence). Trimming at V came to 2 bases and at J to 6 bases, leaving 8 bases not matched to a gene. The CDR3 runs 14 residues. The CDR3 DNA sequence: TGTGCCTGGAGTATAGGACAGGGCGGGAAGACCCAGTACTTC. The encoded protein is CAWSIGQGGKTQYF.

The chain carries TRBV2 and TRBJ2-5, with TRBD2 as a possible D gene (6 bases). This CDR3 is 13 amino acids long. Looked up from germline, CDR1 is SNHLY and CDR2 is FYNNEI. The V end lost 5 bases, the J end lost 4 bases, and 11 bases lay between the germline ends. CDR3 sequence (DNA): TGTGCCAGCAGTCCGGGACTTACAGAGACCCAGTACTTC. This sequence encodes CASSPGLTETQYF.

The chain combines TRBV20-1 with TRBJ2-3, with D possibly matching TRBD2 (6 bases). V lost 2 bases, J lost 6 bases, and 21 bases lay in between. The CDR3 spans 16 residues. Germline V gene data show CDR1 as DFQATT and CDR2 as SNEGSKA (reference sequence). CDR3 sequence: CSARLVGGGSFDTQYF. In DNA, the CDR3 is TGCAGTGCTAGATTGGTCGGCGGAGGGTCCTTTGATACGCAGTATTTT.

This clonotype is labeled large. This rearrangement joins TRBV20-1 to TRBJ1-5; D call uncertain. The CDR3 is 14 amino acids. Between the trimmed V and J ends, which lost 6 bases and 0 bases, there was a span of 12 bases. Germline assignment: CDR1 DFQATT and CDR2 SNEGSKA (reference sequence). The CDR3 sequence is CSASTPNSNQPQHF. CDR3 DNA sequence: TGCAGTGCCTCGACACCTAATAGCAATCAGCCCCAGCATTTT.

The J gene is TRBJ1-1, the V gene TRBV5-5, with 7 nucleotides matching TRBD1. In germline, CDR1 is SGHKS, CDR2 YYEKEE (reference sequence). The trim removed 1 base at V and 1 base at J, leaving 7 bases unmatched. The CDR3 sequence is 16 residues long. The CDR3 coding sequence is TGTGCCAGCAGCTTGTTGCCAGGGGGTACGAACACTGAAGCTTTCTTT. Translation: CASSLLPGGTNTEAFF.

In its sample, this clonotype was seen a few times. V usage is TRBV20-1 and J usage is TRBJ1-1, with 10 positions matching TRBD1. The CDR3 runs to 14 residues. V shed 6 bases, J shed 4 bases, and the junction held 8 bases outside the gene matches. Germline V gene sequence: CDR1 DFQATT, CDR2 SNEGSKA (reference sequence). The chain's CDR3 is CSARQGARSTEAFF. CDR3 DNA sequence: TGCAGTGCCCGACAGGGGGCTAGGAGCACTGAAGCTTTCTTT.

The rearrangement uses TRBV14 and TRBJ1-2; no definite D call. The length of the CDR3 is 13 residues. V was cut by 3 bases and J by 6 bases, with 11 bases left in between. The germline V gene has CDR1 SGHDN and CDR2 FVKESK. The chain's CDR3 is CASSQTSADGYTF. DNA of the CDR3: TGTGCCAGCAGCCAGACCTCAGCAGATGGCTACACCTTC.

This sequence joins TRBV5-1 and TRBJ2-7; 8 bases agree with TRBD1. This CDR3 region has 14 residues. The trim removed 2 bases at V and 2 bases at J, leaving 3 bases unmatched. The germline V gene encodes CDR1 SGHRS and CDR2 YFSETQ. CDR3 coding DNA: TGCGCCAGCAGCTTAGGGACAGGCCCCTACGAGCAGTACTTC. This codes for CASSLGTGPYEQYF.

This clonotype was seen only a few times. The chain has TRBV7-9 and TRBJ1-6; D might be TRBD1 (6 bases). V was trimmed by 4 bases and J by 6 bases, leaving 19 bases between them. CDR3 length: 17 residues. CDR1 SEHNR and CDR2 FQNEAQ come from the germline V gene (reference sequence). This CDR3 reads CASSSNRDSTPNSPLHF. The CDR3 nucleotides read TGTGCCAGCAGCTCAAACAGGGATTCGACGCCTAATTCACCCCTCCACTTT.

J is TRBJ1-1 and V is TRBV6-5; no clear D gene. Looked up from germline, CDR1 is MNHEY and CDR2 is SVGAGI. The CDR3 has 15 residues. Between the trimmed V and J ends, which lost 1 base and 1 base, there was a span of 10 bases. CDR3 nucleotide sequence: TGTGCCAGCAGTTACTTGGGGATCCCGAACACTGAAGCTTTCTTT. As protein: CASSYLGIPNTEAFF.

The V gene is TRBV14, the J gene TRBJ1-1; TRBD1 is a possible D gene (5 bases). Trimming removed 0 bases at V and 7 bases at J, with 9 bases between. This CDR3 has 13 amino acids. From germline, CDR1 is SGHDN and CDR2 FVKESK. The CDR3 loop is CASSQDVGGEAFF. CDR3 DNA: TGTGCCAGCAGCCAAGATGTCGGGGGTGAAGCTTTCTTT.

This chain joins TRBV6-1 and TRBJ1-2; possible D gene TRBD1, 5 bases. This CDR3 contains 13 residues. V was clipped by 4 bases and J by 7 bases, with 13 bases between them. Germline V gives CDR1 MNHNS, CDR2 SASEGT. The CDR3 coding sequence is TGTGCCAGCAGTGTCGGGGGAGTAGTTGGCTACACCTTC. Translated: CASSVGGVVGYTF.

CDR3 protein: CASSELRDLIPQHF. The CDR3 bases are TGTGCCAGCAGTGAACTGAGGGATCTTATACCCCAGCATTTT. This chain connects TRBV2 to TRBJ1-5; D gene unclear. The germline V gene has CDR1 SNHLY and CDR2 FYNNEI. The CDR3 is 14 residues long. V lost 2 bases, J lost 10 bases, and 15 bases lay in between.

The chain employs TRBV14 and TRBJ2-1; tentatively, D is TRBD2 (6 bases). Trimming stripped 8 bases from V and 8 bases from J, with 16 bases between. The CDR3 contains 13 residues. The germline V gene has CDR1 SGHDN and CDR2 FVKESK. The CDR3 is CASAITGGDEQFF. The CDR3 DNA sequence: TGTGCCAGCGCCATAACCGGGGGTGATGAGCAGTTCTTC.

The chain joins TRBV5-1 to TRBJ1-1, with D tentatively TRBD1 (5 bases). In germline, CDR1 is SGHRS, CDR2 YFSETQ. The CDR3 length is 16 residues. V lost 0 bases and J 7 bases, leaving 19 bases between the germline ends. DNA of the CDR3: TGCGCCAGCAGCTTGGCCGTCACAGGCCGTGGGGATGAAGCTTTCTTT. This gives the protein CASSLAVTGRGDEAFF.

The table lists this clonotype with a few counts. This chain links TRBV20-1 with TRBJ1-6; tentatively, D is TRBD1 (5 bases). This CDR3 has 17 residues. Per the germline V gene, CDR1 is DFQATT and CDR2 is SNEGSKA (reference sequence). Trimming cost V 6 bases and J 2 bases, with 20 bases left between them. CDR3: CSAQGVRRGPYNSPLHF. The CDR3 DNA reads TGCAGTGCCCAGGGTGTTAGGAGGGGACCCTATAATTCACCCCTCCACTTT.

This clonotype qualifies as hyperexpanded. CDR3: CASSEPRGAGETQYF. The DNA for the CDR3 is TGTGCCAGCAGTGAACCGAGGGGGGCAGGAGAGACCCAGTACTTC. The chain carries TRBV25-1 and TRBJ2-5; either TRBD1 or TRBD2 may fit D (6 bases each). Germline loops: CDR1 MGHDK, CDR2 SYGVNS. V was shortened by 2 bases and J by 4 bases, with 14 bases between the two germline ends. The CDR3 is made up of 15 amino acids.

The V gene is TRBV20-1, the J gene TRBJ2-3; the D gene is possibly TRBD2 (6 bases). V lost 6 bases to trimming and J lost 0 bases, with 16 bases between them. Germline-derived CDR1 and CDR2 are DFQATT and SNEGSKA (reference sequence). CDR3 length equals 15 residues. CDR3 nucleotides: TGCAGTGCCCCGGCGGCGGGGAGAAGCACAGATACGCAGTATTTT. Protein product: CSAPAAGRSTDTQYF.